This T cell receptor beta chain was retrieved from a study of cytomegalovirus exposure and HLA in healthy donors. Researchers ran the PCR with 60 Vbeta and 13 Jbeta primers. Sequencing used immunoSEQ multiplex PCR; TCRdb keeps in-frame clones, though not all of them. This table holds some 120,000 clones, more than 80% found once. CDR3 length: 15 residues. Trimming at V came to 1 base and at J to 6 bases, leaving 5 bases not matched to a gene. Germline V gene data show CDR1 as SGHDT and CDR2 as YYEEEE. This chain links TRBV5-6 with TRBJ2-1; 9 bases are a match to TRBD1. The receptor's source is a man aged 35 to 55 in good health and CMV-seronegative. Sequenced: PBMCs. CDR3 loop: CASSLPGQGTNEQFF. The CDR3 DNA is TGTGCCAGCAGCTTGCCGGGACAGGGCACCAATGAGCAGTTCTTC. The full variable domain, completed using reference TRBV5-6 and TRBJ2-1, is DAGVTQSPTHLIKTRGQQVTLRCSPKSGHDTVSWYQQALGQGPQFIFQYYEEEERQRGNFPDRFSGHQFPNYSSELNVNALLLGDSALYLCASSLPGQGTNEQFFGPGTRLTVL.